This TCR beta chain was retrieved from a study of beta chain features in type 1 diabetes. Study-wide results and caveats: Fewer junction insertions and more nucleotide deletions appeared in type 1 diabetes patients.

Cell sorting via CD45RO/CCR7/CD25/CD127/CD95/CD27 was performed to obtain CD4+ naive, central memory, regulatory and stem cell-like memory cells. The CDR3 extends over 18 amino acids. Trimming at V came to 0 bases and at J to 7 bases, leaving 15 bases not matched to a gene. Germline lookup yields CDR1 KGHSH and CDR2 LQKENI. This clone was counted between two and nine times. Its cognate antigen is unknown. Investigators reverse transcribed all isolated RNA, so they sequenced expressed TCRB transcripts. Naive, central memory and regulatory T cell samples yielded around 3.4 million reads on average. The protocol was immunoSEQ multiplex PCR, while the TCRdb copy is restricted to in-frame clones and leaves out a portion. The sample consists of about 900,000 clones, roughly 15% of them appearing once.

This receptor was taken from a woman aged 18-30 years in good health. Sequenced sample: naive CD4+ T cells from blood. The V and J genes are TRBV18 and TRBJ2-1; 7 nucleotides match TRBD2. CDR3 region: CASSPPGLSGGVGNEQFF. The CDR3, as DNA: TGTGCCAGCTCACCACCGGGCTTGTCGGGAGGAGTGGGGAATGAGCAGTTCTTC.